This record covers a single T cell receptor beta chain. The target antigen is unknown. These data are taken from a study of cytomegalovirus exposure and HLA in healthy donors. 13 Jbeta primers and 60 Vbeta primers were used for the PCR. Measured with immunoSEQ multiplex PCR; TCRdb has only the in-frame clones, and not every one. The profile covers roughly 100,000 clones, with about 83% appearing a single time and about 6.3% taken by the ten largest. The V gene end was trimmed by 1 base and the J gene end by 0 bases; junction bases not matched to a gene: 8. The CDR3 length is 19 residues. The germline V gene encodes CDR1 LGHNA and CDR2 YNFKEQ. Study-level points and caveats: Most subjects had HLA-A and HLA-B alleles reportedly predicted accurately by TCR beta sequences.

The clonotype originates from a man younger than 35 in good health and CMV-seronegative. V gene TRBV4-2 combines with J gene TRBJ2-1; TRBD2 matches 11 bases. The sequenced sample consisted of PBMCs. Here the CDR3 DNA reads TGTGCCAGCAGCCAAGGTCGGGTAGCGGGAGGGAGCTCCTACAATGAGCAGTTCTTC. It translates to CASSQGRVAGGSSYNEQFF.